One and the same sample provided the 28 T cell receptor beta chains below, sequenced in a study of cytomegalovirus exposure and HLA in healthy donors. Primers: 60 Vbeta forward and 13 Jbeta reverse. Libraries were prepared by immunoSEQ multiplex PCR; TCRdb keeps only in-frame clonotypes and omits some of them. The data contain around 70,000 clones, roughly two thirds of them singletons. The sequenced sample was PBMCs. These receptors all come from a man between 60 and 75 years old in good health and CMV-seropositive.

For the CDR3, the DNA is TGTGCCAGCAGCTTGGCGGGTCCAACCGGGGAGCTGTTTTTT. It translates to CASSLAGPTGELFF. This chain joins TRBV5-4 and TRBJ2-2; D is uncertain. The V end lost 0 bases, the J end lost 5 bases, and 8 bases lay between the germline ends. The germline CDR1 and CDR2 sequences are SGHNT and YYREEE (reference sequence). CDR3 length: 14 residues.

This chain connects TRBV9 to TRBJ1-5; D unclear. The CDR3 has 15 residues. Between the trimmed V and J ends, which lost 0 bases and 4 bases, there was a span of 11 bases. Per the germline V gene, CDR1 is SGDLS and CDR2 is YYNGEE. The CDR3 nucleotides are TGTGCCAGCAGCGTAGGTGGTGGTCGGAATCAGCCCCAGCATTTT. This codes for CASSVGGGRNQPQHF.

This chain links TRBV6-1 with TRBJ1-2; D is unresolved. V dropped 3 bases and J dropped 8 bases, with 13 bases sitting between them. The length of the CDR3 is 13 residues. Germline V gene data show CDR1 as MNHNS and CDR2 as SASEGT. CDR3 nucleotide sequence: TGTGCCAGCAGTGAGGTGGGAGGTAAGGGCTACACCTTC. Protein sequence: CASSEVGGKGYTF.

V usage is TRBV2 and J usage is TRBJ1-2; D perhaps matches TRBD1 (6 bases). CDR1 and CDR2 from the germline V gene are SNHLY and FYNNEI. Trimming shortened V by 6 bases and J by 1 base, and 9 bases separated the two germline ends. The CDR3 consists of 13 residues. CDR3: CASRGQLNYGYTF. The CDR3 coding sequence is TGTGCCAGCAGAGGACAGCTTAACTATGGCTACACCTTC.

The genes are TRBV2 and TRBJ1-1, with 8 bases that match TRBD1. V shed 8 bases, J shed 2 bases, and the junction held 19 bases outside the gene matches. CDR1 and CDR2 from the germline V gene are SNHLY and FYNNEI. The CDR3 totals 18 residues. The CDR3 region has the DNA TGTGCCAGCCCCGAACGGGCAGGGGGCGGGACCGAAAACACTGAAGCTTTCTTT. Translation gives CASPERAGGGTENTEAFF.

This rearrangement joins TRBV25-1 to TRBJ2-1; 7 bases line up with TRBD1. CDR1 and CDR2 (germline): MGHDK, SYGVNS. This CDR3 spans 13 amino acids. The ends lost 10 bases at V and 4 bases at J; junction bases unmatched: 7. CDR3 in amino acids: CATRGQAYNEQFF. CDR3 coding DNA: TGTGCCACAAGAGGACAGGCATACAATGAGCAGTTCTTC.

V usage is TRBV2 and J usage is TRBJ2-3; no clear D gene. With 6 bases removed from V and 0 bases from J, the gap between germline ends came to 13 bases. Germline loops: CDR1 SNHLY, CDR2 FYNNEI. The CDR3 totals 15 residues. This CDR3 reads CASRALGGSTDTQYF. The CDR3 DNA reads as TGTGCCAGCAGGGCCCTCGGCGGAAGCACAGATACGCAGTATTTT. The whole variable domain, filled in from reference TRBV2 and TRBJ2-3, reads EPEVTQTPSHQVTQMGQEVILRCVPISNHLYFYWYRQILGQKVEFLVSFYNNEISEKSEIFDDQFSVERPDGSNFTLKIRSTKLEDSAMYFCASRALGGSTDTQYFGPGTRLTVL.

The gene calls are TRBV6-6 and TRBJ2-7; 13 bases map to TRBD2. CDR1 is MNHNY and CDR2 is SVGAGI in the germline V gene (reference sequence). Trimming removed 6 bases from V and 5 bases from J; junction bases left unmatched: 7. There are 15 residues in the CDR3. CDR3 nucleotide sequence: TGTGCCAGCAGAAGGACTAGCGGGAGTTACCACGAGCAGTACTTC. Encoded protein: CASRRTSGSYHEQYF.

This chain joins TRBV9 and TRBJ2-3, with TRBD2 identical over 11 bases. CDR1 and CDR2 from the germline V gene are SGDLS and YYNGEE. The CDR3 runs 16 residues. Trimming cost V 3 bases and J 6 bases; bases outside gene matches: 9. CDR3 sequence: CASSERGASGRDTQYF. The CDR3 DNA follows: TGTGCCAGCAGCGAGAGGGGGGCTAGCGGGAGGGATACGCAGTATTTT.

The chain recombines TRBV10-3 with TRBJ2-3; D unresolved. The germline gives CDR1 ENHRY, CDR2 SYGVKD. This CDR3 region has 14 residues. Deletions cut 7 bases from V and 0 bases from J, with 11 bases between. In DNA form, the CDR3 reads TGTGCCATCATCGATCCTAGAAGCACAGATACGCAGTATTTT. Its translation is CAIIDPRSTDTQYF.

V gene TRBV7-8 combines with J gene TRBJ2-3, with D uncertain. CDR1 and CDR2 from the germline V gene are SGHVS and FQNEAQ. The V gene lost 0 bases and the J gene lost 0 bases, with 4 bases spanning the gap. The length of the CDR3 is 14 residues. As DNA, the CDR3 is TGTGCCAGCAGCTTAGCGCAGAGCACAGATACGCAGTATTTT. Encoded protein: CASSLAQSTDTQYF.

A word on this clone: Lacking the conserved final phenylalanine or tryptophan, this CDR3 likely reflects a read error. CDR3 nucleotides: TGTGCCAGCAGCGTCCACAGGGTGAACACTGAAGCTTTCCTT. It is translated as CASSVHRVNTEAFL. V usage is TRBV9 and J usage is TRBJ1-1; tentatively, D is TRBD1 (6 bases). This CDR3 spans 14 amino acids. Per the germline V gene, CDR1 is SGDLS and CDR2 is YYNGEE. V dropped 2 bases and J dropped 0 bases, with 8 bases sitting between them.

The CDR3 loop reads CANPPQGQSNQPQHF. The CDR3 DNA is TGTGCAAACCCCCCCCAGGGACAGTCAAATCAGCCCCAGCATTTT. The chain uses TRBV27 and TRBJ1-5, with 7 bases matching TRBD1. The CDR3 contains 15 residues. Germline V gene lookup returns CDR1 MNHEY and CDR2 SMNVEV (reference sequence).

A word on this clone: A far more abundant clone sits one base away, making this likely a read error. The chain uses TRBV4-2 and TRBJ1-1; D might be TRBD1 (5 bases). CDR1 is LGHNA, CDR2 YNFKEQ, per germline. Trimming took off 3 bases at V and 6 bases at J, with 14 bases between the two ends. This CDR3 spans 14 amino acids. CDR3 DNA sequence: TGTGCCAGCAGCCAGGGGCAGGGCTGGGCTGAAGCTTTCTTT. Encoded protein: CASSQGQGWAEAFF.

The chain couples TRBV6-6 to TRBJ2-5; D is unclear. Germline loops: CDR1 MNHNY, CDR2 SVGAGI (reference sequence). V lost 5 bases, J lost 5 bases, and 6 bases lay in between. The CDR3 has 11 residues. CDR3 region: CASSPSETQYF. CDR3 nucleotide sequence: TGTGCCAGCAGTCCCTCTGAGACCCAGTACTTC.

The chain couples TRBV28 to TRBJ1-2; tentatively, D is TRBD1 (5 bases). V was cut by 10 bases and J by 6 bases, with 15 bases left in between. Looked up from germline, CDR1 is MDHEN and CDR2 is SYDVKM. The CDR3 totals 12 residues. For the CDR3, the DNA is TGTGCCACCAACGGGGGATTGGATGGCTACACCTTC. Residues: CATNGGLDGYTF.

In DNA form, the CDR3 reads TGTGCCAGCAGCCCAAGACCTAGCGGCCCTAGCACAGATACGCAGTATTTT. This encodes CASSPRPSGPSTDTQYF. The V and J genes are TRBV11-2 and TRBJ2-3, with TRBD2 matching 7 bases. The germline gives CDR1 SGHAT, CDR2 FQNNGV. The CDR3 has 17 amino acids. J lost 0 bases, V lost 5 bases, and 11 bases had no gene match.

The rearrangement uses TRBV9 and TRBJ1-2; tentatively, D is TRBD1 (5 bases). The germline V and J ends were trimmed by 4 bases and 4 bases, with 14 bases remaining between them. The CDR3 runs to 14 residues. The V gene's germline CDR1 is SGDLS and CDR2 YYNGEE. The CDR3 sequence is CASSLDGGSYGYTF. CDR3 DNA: TGTGCCAGCAGCCTAGATGGGGGGTCCTATGGCTACACCTTC.

The gene calls are TRBV6-1 and TRBJ2-2; 7 bases are a match to TRBD1. This CDR3 is built from 15 residues. With V trimmed by 8 bases and J by 2 bases, 8 bases remained unmatched. CDR1 MNHNS and CDR2 SASEGT come from the germline V gene. DNA for the CDR3: TGTGCCAGCGAGCAGGGGGTCTTTAACACCGGGGAGCTGTTTTTT. Translated: CASEQGVFNTGELFF.

The J gene is TRBJ2-3, the V gene TRBV6-6, with 9 positions matching TRBD1. This CDR3 contains 15 residues. With V trimmed by 0 bases and J by 3 bases, 1 base remained unmatched. Germline V gives CDR1 MNHNY, CDR2 SVGAGI (reference sequence). The CDR3: CASSYSGTGTDTQYF. The DNA of the CDR3 is TGTGCCAGCAGTTACTCGGGGACAGGGACAGATACGCAGTATTTT.

The V call is TRBV19, the J call TRBJ2-7; the D gene is possibly TRBD2 (6 bases). Germline V gene lookup returns CDR1 LNHDA and CDR2 SQIVND (reference sequence). The CDR3 contains 15 residues. Trimming stripped 5 bases from V and 2 bases from J, with 16 bases between. The CDR3: CASSATGTPAYEQYF. CDR3 nucleotides: TGTGCCAGTAGTGCTACCGGGACTCCAGCCTACGAGCAGTACTTC.

J is TRBJ1-4 and V is TRBV7-2, with D maybe TRBD1 (5 bases). Looked up from germline, CDR1 is SGHTA and CDR2 is FQGNSA. The CDR3 runs to 13 residues. The V and J ends lost 6 bases and 7 bases respectively, with 12 bases between them. The CDR3 reads CASRGRVAEKLFF. The DNA for the CDR3 is TGTGCCAGCAGGGGCAGGGTTGCTGAAAAACTGTTTTTT. Complete variable domain (other parts from reference TRBV7-2 and TRBJ1-4): GAGVSQSPSNKVTEKGKDVELRCDPISGHTALYWYRQSLGQGLEFLIYFQGNSAPDKSGLPSDRFSAERTGGSVSTLTIQRTQQEDSAVYLCASRGRVAEKLFFGSGTQLSVL.

The V gene is TRBV2, the J gene TRBJ2-1; 8 bases are shared with TRBD2. V lost 1 base and J lost 7; bases outside the gene matches: 6. This CDR3 is built from 15 residues. CDR1 and CDR2 from the germline V gene are SNHLY and FYNNEI. The CDR3 protein is CASSEGGGGLNEQFF. DNA of the CDR3: TGTGCCAGCAGTGAAGGAGGCGGGGGGTTGAATGAGCAGTTCTTC.

The chain employs TRBV1 and TRBJ2-7; TRBD2, the table's D call, was not compared with the DNA. TRBV1 counts as a pseudogene. The CDR3 totals 11 residues. Here the CDR3 DNA reads TGCACCAGCAGATCGGGGGACGAGCAGTACTTC. Amino acids: CTSRSGDEQYF.

The J gene is TRBJ2-2, the V gene TRBV7-2, with TRBD1 matching over 7 bases. The CDR3 loop spans 15 amino acids. Germline V gene lookup returns CDR1 SGHTA and CDR2 FQGNSA. The V segment lost 4 bases and the J segment 7 bases; nucleotides outside the gene matches: 9. This CDR3 reads CASSSTRTGNGELFF. CDR3 in DNA: TGTGCCAGCAGCTCCACTCGGACAGGCAACGGGGAGCTGTTTTTT.

The chain joins TRBV7-9 to TRBJ2-5, with unresolved D. Germline-derived CDR1 and CDR2 are SEHNR and FQNEAQ (reference sequence). The CDR3 extends over 16 amino acids. Trimming left V 4 bases short and J 4 bases short, with 19 bases between. The CDR3, as DNA: TGTGCCAGCAGCTCCCAAGAGCACGGGTCCAGAGAGACCCAGTACTTC. Its translation: CASSSQEHGSRETQYF.

This chain links TRBV18 with TRBJ2-7, with no clear D. CDR3 size: 16 residues. CDR1 KGHSH and CDR2 LQKENI come from the germline V gene. Deletions cut 3 bases from V and 3 bases from J, with 18 bases between. The CDR3 reads CASSPQSFPGVYEQYF. CDR3 nucleotides: TGTGCCAGCTCACCGCAATCTTTCCCAGGCGTCTACGAGCAGTACTTC.

The chain has TRBV2 and TRBJ2-1; no definite D call. Germline CDR1 reads SNHLY; CDR2 reads FYNNEI. Trimming left V 1 base short and J 0 bases short, with 7 bases between. This CDR3 spans 15 amino acids. This CDR3 reads CASSEDPSSYNEQFF. The CDR3 DNA reads as TGTGCCAGCAGTGAAGACCCCAGCTCCTACAATGAGCAGTTCTTC.